These 30 T cell receptor beta chains were all obtained from the same sample, sequenced in a study of somatic mutations in cytotoxic T cells in rheumatoid arthritis. Sequenced by immunoSEQ multiplex PCR; TCRdb stores in-frame clones only, minus some. The repertoire holds over 7,000 clones, about four fifths seen once, with more than 4.5% in the top ten. The specimen sequenced was CD8+ T cells sorted from blood. The receptors here all came from an adult with rheumatoid arthritis.

V and J are TRBV5-6 and TRBJ2-2, with a tentative D call TRBD2 (6 bases). This CDR3 contains 15 residues. Germline assignment: CDR1 SGHDT and CDR2 YYEEEE. Deletions cut 4 bases from V and 0 bases from J, with 10 bases between. The CDR3 DNA sequence: TGTGCCAGCAGCGGAGGGACCGCGAACACCGGGGAGCTGTTTTTT. This sequence encodes CASSGGTANTGELFF.

This chain joins TRBV27 and TRBJ2-1; D is uncertain. Trimming pared 4 bases from V and 0 bases from J, leaving 7 bases between. Looked up from germline, CDR1 is MNHEY and CDR2 is SMNVEV (reference sequence). CDR3 length equals 14 residues. Here the CDR3 DNA reads TGTGCCAGCAGTTCAGGTTTCTCCTACAATGAGCAGTTCTTC. Amino acids: CASSSGFSYNEQFF.

V usage is TRBV30 and J usage is TRBJ2-2; 9 nucleotides align to TRBD2. V lost 4 bases to trimming and J lost 6 bases; unmatched junction nucleotides: 9. The CDR3 contains 15 residues. In germline, CDR1 is GTSNPN, CDR2 SVGIG (reference sequence). CDR3 protein: CAWKRWREGAGELFF. CDR3 DNA sequence: TGTGCCTGGAAGAGGTGGCGGGAGGGGGCCGGGGAGCTGTTTTTT.

The chain is built from TRBV4-1 and TRBJ1-2, with 7 nucleotides matching TRBD1. The CDR3 spans 14 residues. J lost 4 bases, V lost 3 bases, and 5 bases had no gene match. Germline values: CDR1 MGHRA, CDR2 YSYEKL. The CDR3 here is CASSQRTGAYGYTF. The CDR3 DNA follows: TGCGCCAGCAGCCAGCGTACAGGGGCCTATGGCTACACCTTC.

This rearrangement joins TRBV6-6 to TRBJ2-1; a possible D gene is TRBD1 (5 bases). V dropped 4 bases and J dropped 8 bases, with 9 bases sitting between them. CDR1 and CDR2 from the germline V gene are MNHNY and SVGAGI (reference sequence). The CDR3 is 12 residues long. The DNA of the CDR3 is TGTGCCAGCAGTTCCACAGGTGATGAGCAGTTCTTC. This codes for CASSSTGDEQFF.

The gene calls are TRBV7-3 and TRBJ2-1, with unresolved D. Germline CDR1 is SGHTA and CDR2 is FQGTGA. The germline V and J ends were trimmed by 4 bases and 8 bases, with 9 bases remaining between them. CDR3 length: 12 residues. The CDR3 loop is CASSYTGDEQFF. In nucleotides, the CDR3 is TGTGCCAGCAGCTATACGGGTGATGAGCAGTTCTTC.

The chain joins TRBV5-4 to TRBJ2-5; the D gene is possibly TRBD1 (7 bases). Trimming pared 0 bases from V and 12 bases from J, leaving 18 bases between. The CDR3 is made up of 14 amino acids. Germline CDR1 SGHNT, CDR2 YYREEE (reference sequence). The CDR3 nucleotides read TGTGCCAGCAGCTTGGACGCGGGACAGAAGTGGGAGTACTTC. Its translation: CASSLDAGQKWEYF.

The gene calls are TRBV6-5 and TRBJ1-1; no definite D call. The CDR3 totals 13 residues. Germline V gene data show CDR1 as MNHEY and CDR2 as SVGAGI. Deletions cut 5 bases from V and 4 bases from J, with 11 bases between. The CDR3 protein is CASSPPYSTEAFF. The CDR3 DNA follows: TGTGCCAGCAGTCCCCCGTATAGCACTGAAGCTTTCTTT.

This CDR3 reads CASSFESGTINTEAFF. The CDR3 DNA reads TGTGCCAGCAGTTTCGAAAGCGGGACTATTAACACTGAAGCTTTCTTT. The J gene is TRBJ1-1, the V gene TRBV28; possible D gene TRBD1, 5 bases. The length of the CDR3 is 16 residues. Germline CDR1 is MDHEN and CDR2 is SYDVKM. Trimming stripped 3 bases from V and 2 bases from J, with 16 bases between.

V is TRBV30 and J is TRBJ2-1; 10 bases align to TRBD1. The CDR3 extends over 15 amino acids. Germline V gives CDR1 GTSNPN, CDR2 SVGIG (reference sequence). J lost 8 bases, V lost 4 bases, and 11 bases had no gene match. The CDR3 nucleotides read TGTGCCTGGATTGGCCGGGACAGGGGCTCCGATGAGCAGTTCTTC. Its protein is CAWIGRDRGSDEQFF.

In its sample, this clone was seen once. The chain links TRBV18 to TRBJ2-5; D unresolved. Germline V gene data show CDR1 as KGHSH and CDR2 as LQKENI. V was pared by 6 bases and J by 0 bases, with 11 bases between. The CDR3 is made up of 14 amino acids. The CDR3 loop reads CASSPFEYQETQYF. Here the CDR3 DNA reads TGTGCCAGCTCCCCGTTTGAGTACCAAGAGACCCAGTACTTC.

This clone was recorded only once. The chain links TRBV4-2 to TRBJ1-1; no clear D. The germline V gene encodes CDR1 LGHNA and CDR2 YNFKEQ. The CDR3 totals 15 residues. Trimming took off 3 bases at V and 1 base at J, with 12 bases between the two ends. This chain's CDR3 is CASSHDSGSNTEAFF. CDR3 sequence (DNA): TGTGCCAGCAGCCACGATTCGGGGTCGAACACTGAAGCTTTCTTT.

The sample holds one count of this clone. The genes are TRBV19 and TRBJ2-1; 14 bases fit TRBD2. Germline V gene lookup returns CDR1 LNHDA and CDR2 SQIVND (reference sequence). With V trimmed by 6 bases and J by 0 bases, 16 bases remained unmatched. This CDR3 contains 21 residues. The CDR3 spells CASRNNWGLAGEFGSYNEQFF. CDR3 nucleotide sequence: TGTGCCAGTAGGAACAATTGGGGACTAGCGGGAGAGTTTGGCTCCTACAATGAGCAGTTCTTC.

This clone turned up a few times. The V call is TRBV7-9, the J call TRBJ2-7, with D tentatively TRBD1 or TRBD2 (5 bases each). This CDR3 comprises 17 residues. The V gene lost 6 bases and the J gene lost 1 base, with 22 bases spanning the gap. CDR1 and CDR2 from the germline V gene are SEHNR and FQNEAQ (reference sequence). The CDR3 loop is CASRPLRGEASSYEQYF. Here the CDR3 DNA reads TGTGCCAGCAGACCCCTGAGAGGGGAAGCCAGTTCCTACGAGCAGTACTTC.

This clone has just one count. This chain connects TRBV5-6 to TRBJ2-3, with D unresolved. V was clipped by 0 bases and J by 1 base, with 18 bases between them. CDR1 and CDR2 from the germline V gene are SGHDT and YYEEEE. The CDR3 runs to 18 residues. The CDR3 DNA reads as TGTGCCAGCAGCTTGGGCCCTTTGGCGAGTTATGGCACAGATACGCAGTATTTT. Translation gives CASSLGPLASYGTDTQYF.

V is TRBV13 and J is TRBJ2-1, with D possibly being TRBD2 (6 bases). Germline loops: CDR1 PRHDT, CDR2 FYEKMQ (reference sequence). There are 15 residues in the CDR3. Trimming cost V 0 bases and J 0 bases, with 6 bases left between them. For the CDR3, the DNA is TGTGCCAGCAGCTTAGGCGGGAGCTCCTACAATGAGCAGTTCTTC. It specifies CASSLGGSSYNEQFF.

The V call is TRBV7-9, the J call TRBJ1-1; D is unresolved. CDR3 length: 13 amino acids. V lost 7 bases and J lost 8, with 17 bases in between. Germline-derived CDR1 and CDR2 are SEHNR and FQNEAQ (reference sequence). CDR3 bases: TGTGCCAGCACCCCCGGGTCTCAGGTAGAAGCTTTCTTT. Encoded protein: CASTPGSQVEAFF.

This chain links TRBV6-4 with TRBJ2-3, with D possibly TRBD1 on 6 matching bases. V was cut by 4 bases and J by 0 bases, with 8 bases left in between. This CDR3 contains 14 residues. CDR1 is MRHNA and CDR2 is SNTAGT in the germline V gene. CDR3: CASSVGGSTDTQYF. The CDR3 nucleotides read TGTGCCAGCAGTGTAGGGGGTAGCACAGATACGCAGTATTTT.

The chain couples TRBV5-6 to TRBJ2-3; perhaps TRBD2 as D (5 bases). The CDR3 is 11 amino acids. The germline gives CDR1 SGHDT, CDR2 YYEEEE. V lost 7 bases to trimming and J lost 5 bases, with 8 bases between them. CDR3 in amino acids: CASREGDTQYF. The CDR3 DNA follows: TGTGCCAGCCGAGAGGGAGATACGCAGTATTTT.

As regards this clone: The junction shows a germline mismatch at one end, possibly a read error. CDR3 DNA: TGTGCCAGCAGGGAAGGCAGTCACTCCCGGCCCGGGGAGCTGTTTTTT. Its protein product is CASREGSHSRPGELFF. The genes are TRBV2 and TRBJ2-2; D ambiguous. There are 16 residues in the CDR3. The germline V gene has CDR1 SNHLY and CDR2 FYNNEI. The whole variable domain, remainder taken from reference TRBV2 and TRBJ2-2, is EPEVTQTPSHQVTQMGQEVILRCVPISNHLYFYWYRQILGQKVEFLVSFYNNEISEKSEIFDDQFSVERPDGSNFTLKIRSTKLEDSAMYFCASREGSHSRPGELFFGEGSRLTVL.

The V call is TRBV5-6, the J call TRBJ1-6; possible D gene TRBD1, 5 bases. With 4 bases removed from V and 8 bases from J, the gap between germline ends came to 13 bases. Germline V gene lookup returns CDR1 SGHDT and CDR2 YYEEEE. The CDR3 extends over 14 amino acids. The CDR3 nucleotides are TGTGCCAGCAGCCGGAGGGGTTCCGATTCACCCCTCCACTTT. The encoded protein is CASSRRGSDSPLHF.

This sequence joins TRBV9 and TRBJ2-7; D is perhaps TRBD1 (6 bases). There are 14 residues in the CDR3. With 1 base removed from V and 5 bases from J, the gap between germline ends came to 13 bases. Germline lookup yields CDR1 SGDLS and CDR2 YYNGEE. The CDR3 is CASSVLGGSDEQYF. The CDR3 nucleotides read TGTGCCAGCAGCGTATTAGGGGGTTCGGACGAGCAGTACTTC. The whole variable domain, remainder taken from reference TRBV9 and TRBJ2-7, is DSGVTQTPKHLITATGQRVTLRCSPRSGDLSVYWYQQSLDQGLQFLIQYYNGEERAKGNILERFSAQQFPDLHSELNLSSLELGDSALYFCASSVLGGSDEQYFGPGTRLTVT.

The chain carries TRBV2 and TRBJ2-7; 11 positions agree with TRBD1. CDR1 SNHLY and CDR2 FYNNEI come from the germline V gene. Trimming took 8 bases from V and 3 from J; bases not matched to a gene: 9. The CDR3 has 15 residues. The DNA of the CDR3 is TGTGCCAGCGCACTAGAGGGACAGGGGGTCTACGAGCAGTACTTC. Translating gives CASALEGQGVYEQYF.

The V call is TRBV11-2, the J call TRBJ2-3, with TRBD1 matching over 8 bases. The germline gives CDR1 SGHAT, CDR2 FQNNGV. V gave up 3 bases and J gave up 1 base; unmatched junction bases: 3. The CDR3 is made up of 15 amino acids. The DNA for the CDR3 is TGTGCCAGCAGCTTCGGACAGGGACGCACAGATACGCAGTATTTT. Protein: CASSFGQGRTDTQYF.

The chain has TRBV6-5 and TRBJ2-1; the match to TRBD1 covers 7 bases. In germline, CDR1 is MNHEY, CDR2 SVGAGI. Trimming at V came to 4 bases and at J to 2 bases, leaving 5 bases not matched to a gene. The CDR3 has 15 amino acids. The CDR3 DNA sequence: TGTGCCAGCAGTTCGGGACAGATTCCCTACAATGAGCAGTTCTTC. Translating gives CASSSGQIPYNEQFF.

The V call is TRBV5-1, the J call TRBJ2-2; D not resolved. The CDR3 is 15 residues long. The V and J ends lost 0 bases and 4 bases respectively, with 10 bases between them. CDR1 and CDR2 (germline): SGHRS, YFSETQ. The CDR3 DNA reads as TGCGCCAGCAGCTTGGATGTGGTGAGCACCGGGGAGCTGTTTTTT. Translating it yields CASSLDVVSTGELFF.

V is TRBV25-1 and J is TRBJ2-7; D possibly uses TRBD1 or TRBD2 (5 bases each). V dropped 4 bases and J dropped 7 bases, with 17 bases sitting between them. Germline V lookup: CDR1 MGHDK, CDR2 SYGVNS. The CDR3 covers 14 residues. The CDR3 sequence is CASSAAGSFREQYF. CDR3 in DNA: TGTGCCAGCAGTGCGGCAGGGAGCTTTCGGGAGCAGTACTTC.

The chain couples TRBV28 to TRBJ2-5; 8 bases agree with TRBD1. Gene TRBJ2-7 matches the end of the DNA better, so the J call may be wrong. CDR3 size: 14 residues. Germline CDR1 reads MDHEN; CDR2 reads SYDVKM. CDR3: CASSSPQGANEQYF. The CDR3 DNA sequence: TGTGCCAGCAGCTCACCGCAGGGGGCGAACGAGCAGTACTTC.

This clone was found once. J is TRBJ2-2 and V is TRBV9, with unresolved D. CDR3 length: 22 amino acids. The V gene lost 1 base and the J gene lost 2 bases, with 30 bases spanning the gap. CDR1 SGDLS and CDR2 YYNGEE come from the germline V gene. CDR3 region: CASSVRPDPGRKSGYNTGELFF. DNA of the CDR3: TGTGCCAGCAGCGTACGTCCAGACCCGGGCCGCAAATCCGGATATAACACCGGGGAGCTGTTTTTT.

The chain has TRBV28 and TRBJ2-5; D possibly corresponds to TRBD2 (5 bases). The CDR3 consists of 16 residues. Trimming shortened V by 4 bases and J by 5 bases, and 20 bases separated the two germline ends. Germline CDR1 MDHEN, CDR2 SYDVKM. The CDR3 here is CASSSKREWGWETQYF. The DNA of the CDR3 is TGTGCCAGCAGTTCAAAACGGGAATGGGGTTGGGAGACCCAGTACTTC.